The 3 T cell receptor beta chains below all came from one sample that was sequenced in a study of CD8+ T cells in alopecia areata. cDNA prepared by RNA extraction and subsequent reverse transcription served as the template for sequencing. Sequencing used immunoSEQ multiplex PCR; TCRdb keeps in-frame clones, though not all of them. The sample comprises 100,000 to 120,000 clones, 45% to 65% of which are singletons, and around 3.4% rests with the top ten. As to treatment: oral pan-JAK inhibitor, 5-10 mg twice daily. Source: CD4+ T cells sorted from blood, taken at week 24, from a patient treated with tofacitinib. These receptor sequences come from a human donor with alopecia areata.

The chain employs TRBV30 and TRBJ1-2; unclear D gene. The CDR3 sequence is 13 residues long. V gave up 0 bases and J gave up 2 bases, with 7 bases separating them. The V gene's germline CDR1 is GTSNPN and CDR2 SVGIG (reference sequence). The CDR3 DNA follows: TGTGCCTGGAGTGTAAACAGCAACTATGGCTACACCTTC. Residues: CAWSVNSNYGYTF.

J is TRBJ2-5 and V is TRBV4-3; tentatively, D is TRBD1 (6 bases). CDR3 length: 16 residues. Trimming shortened V by 1 base and J by 6 bases, and 18 bases separated the two germline ends. Looked up from germline, CDR1 is LGHNA and CDR2 is YSLEER. The CDR3 nucleotides are TGCGCCAGCAGCCAAGCGTCATCTGGGGGCACGAAGACCCAGTACTTC. The encoded protein is CASSQASSGGTKTQYF.

The rearrangement links TRBV2 to TRBJ2-3; a weak D match, TRBD2 (5 bases). CDR3 length: 16 amino acids. V was clipped by 3 bases and J by 2 bases, with 15 bases between them. The germline gives CDR1 SNHLY, CDR2 FYNNEI. This CDR3 is CASSDLRGYATDTQYF. The CDR3 DNA is TGTGCCAGCAGTGATCTAAGAGGGTACGCCACAGATACGCAGTATTTT.